The 16 T cell receptor beta chains below come from one sample, sequenced in a study of beta chain features in type 1 diabetes. No antigen has been identified for these receptors. Of the isolated RNA, all was reverse transcribed, and so the sequenced material was expressed TCRB transcripts. The repertoire was sequenced with immunoSEQ multiplex PCR; TCRdb's copy has only in-frame clones and lacks some. There are some 290,000 clones in the sample; around 22% occur only once, and roughly 0.011% lies in the top ten. Regarding the study as a whole: All four CD4+ subsets of Type 1 diabetes patients contained TCRB CDR3s that were moderately but significantly shorter.

Sequenced input: naive CD4+ T cells from blood. Receptor source: a young woman with type 1 diabetes.

The chain couples TRBV5-4 to TRBJ2-1; TRBD2 agrees at 10 bases. V was pared by 4 bases and J by 6 bases, with 7 bases of the junction left unmatched. CDR3 size: 15 residues. Germline-derived CDR1 and CDR2 are SGHNT and YYREEE (reference sequence). The CDR3 bases are TGTGCCAGCAGCCAGCTAGCGGGAGCAGGCAATGAGCAGTTCTTC. It codes for CASSQLAGAGNEQFF.

This chain connects TRBV4-1 to TRBJ2-7; 9 nucleotides align to TRBD2. V lost 0 bases, J lost 8 bases, and 11 bases stayed unmatched. Germline CDR1 is MGHRA and CDR2 is YSYEKL. The CDR3 consists of 16 residues. The CDR3 here is CASSQDEASGTLKQYF. As DNA, the CDR3 is TGCGCCAGCAGCCAAGACGAGGCTAGCGGGACTCTCAAGCAGTACTTC.

V gene TRBV30 combines with J gene TRBJ2-1; 8 bases line up with TRBD2. The CDR3 is made up of 15 amino acids. With 1 base clipped from V and 0 bases from J, the junction kept 2 bases outside the gene matches. Germline V lookup: CDR1 GTSNPN, CDR2 SVGIG (reference sequence). The CDR3 DNA is TGTGCCTGGAGTGCGGGGGGGACCTCCTACAATGAGCAGTTCTTC. Protein sequence: CAWSAGGTSYNEQFF.

This clone was detected only a few times. The chain uses TRBV28 and TRBJ2-5; 7 positions match TRBD2. The germline CDR1 and CDR2 sequences are MDHEN and SYDVKM. The CDR3 extends over 14 amino acids. Unmatched junction bases numbered 11, after V lost 8 bases and J lost 5 bases. The CDR3 region is CASHEGGRAETQYF. As DNA, the CDR3 is TGTGCCAGCCACGAGGGCGGGAGAGCCGAGACCCAGTACTTC. The entire variable domain, with the rest obtained from reference TRBV28 and TRBJ2-5, is as follows: DVKVTQSSRYLVKRTGEKVFLECVQDMDHENMFWYRQDPGLGLRLIYFSYDVKMKEKGDIPEGYSVSREKKERFSLILESASTNQTSMYLCASHEGGRAETQYFGPGTRLLVL.

This clone was found a few times. The CDR3 loop is CASSLQSNTGELFF. The CDR3, as DNA: TGCGCCAGCAGCTTACAGTCGAACACCGGGGAGCTGTTTTTT. V is TRBV5-1 and J is TRBJ2-2, with D unclear. This CDR3 comprises 14 residues. The germline V gene has CDR1 SGHRS and CDR2 YFSETQ. V lost 2 bases and J lost 0, with 5 bases in between.

This clone was observed a handful of times. The chain uses TRBV6-5 and TRBJ1-2; 11 nucleotides line up with TRBD1. The CDR3 runs 16 residues. CDR1 is MNHEY, CDR2 SVGAGI, per germline. V dropped 4 bases and J dropped 8; count of bases not matched to a gene: 12. CDR3 in DNA: TGTGCCAGCAGTTCACCGGGACAGGGGGAGGTGAGGGGCTACACCTTC. Translating gives CASSSPGQGEVRGYTF.

This clone was seen only a few times. The rearrangement joins TRBV9 to TRBJ1-2; tentative D call: TRBD1 (5 bases). This CDR3 has 13 amino acids. Per the germline V gene, CDR1 is SGDLS and CDR2 is YYNGEE. V dropped 4 bases and J dropped 7 bases, with 14 bases sitting between them. CDR3 DNA: TGTGCCAGCAGCCCCCATGGGGCTGGTGGCTACACCTTC. Its translation: CASSPHGAGGYTF.

This clone was observed a few times. The chain recombines TRBV30 with TRBJ2-5; D is perhaps TRBD2 (6 bases). Trimming stripped 2 bases from V and 4 bases from J, with 8 bases between. The CDR3 is made up of 12 amino acids. Germline-derived CDR1 and CDR2 are GTSNPN and SVGIG (reference sequence). CDR3 region: CAWSQAGETQYF. DNA of the CDR3: TGTGCCTGGAGTCAAGCGGGAGAGACCCAGTACTTC.

The chain couples TRBV18 to TRBJ1-5; D might be TRBD1 (5 bases). V dropped 6 bases and J dropped 2 bases, with 11 bases sitting between them. Germline loops: CDR1 KGHSH, CDR2 LQKENI. The CDR3 runs 14 residues. CDR3 amino acids: CASSSGEGNQPQHF. The CDR3 DNA is TGTGCCAGCTCCTCGGGGGAGGGCAATCAGCCCCAGCATTTT.

This CDR3 reads CASSRSALAPLTTDTQYF. The CDR3 DNA sequence: TGTGCCAGCAGCCGCTCTGCCCTAGCGCCACTAACCACAGATACGCAGTATTTT. The rearrangement uses TRBV4-2 and TRBJ2-3; perhaps TRBD2 as D (6 bases). The germline gives CDR1 LGHNA, CDR2 YNFKEQ. The CDR3 sequence is 18 residues long. The V end was cut by 4 bases, the J end by 2 bases, with 22 bases between.

This chain joins TRBV27 and TRBJ1-4; D might be TRBD1 (6 bases). The length of the CDR3 is 15 residues. Germline CDR1 MNHEY, CDR2 SMNVEV (reference sequence). The ends were cut back, 3 bases at V and 8 bases at J, with 16 bases in the middle. The CDR3 bases are TGTGCCAGCAGTTTCTCACAGGGATTGGGGGAAAAACTGTTTTTT. Amino acid sequence: CASSFSQGLGEKLFF. Looking up the rest from reference TRBV27 and TRBJ1-4 gives the full variable domain: EAQVTQNPRYLITVTGKKLTVTCSQNMNHEYMSWYRQDPGLGLRQIYYSMNVEVTDKGDVPEGYKVSRKEKRNFPLILESPSPNQTSLYFCASSFSQGLGEKLFFGSGTQLSVL.

This chain links TRBV11-2 with TRBJ1-2; D gene uncertain. Deletions cut 5 bases from V and 8 bases from J, with 12 bases between. CDR1 and CDR2 from the germline V gene are SGHAT and FQNNGV. The CDR3 has 12 amino acids. CDR3 nucleotides: TGTGCCAGCAGCCAACGATCGGGAGGCTACACCTTC. This codes for CASSQRSGGYTF.

This clone showed up just a few times. This chain joins TRBV5-1 and TRBJ2-5; 7 positions agree with TRBD1. The V gene end was trimmed by 4 bases and the J gene end by 5 bases; junction bases not matched to a gene: 5. This CDR3 spans 13 amino acids. Germline V gene lookup returns CDR1 SGHRS and CDR2 YFSETQ. The CDR3 DNA follows: TGCGCCAGCAGCGCAACAGGGGAGGAGACCCAGTACTTC. Its protein product is CASSATGEETQYF.

The chain is built from TRBV9 and TRBJ2-2; 11 positions agree with TRBD2. Germline CDR1 is SGDLS and CDR2 is YYNGEE. Unmatched junction bases numbered 8, after V lost 4 bases and J lost 6 bases. The CDR3 has 16 residues. The CDR3 coding sequence is TGTGCCAGCAGCACCCGACTAGCGGGGCCCCCCGGGGAGCTGTTTTTT. It translates to CASSTRLAGPPGELFF.

This clone has only a few counts. V gene TRBV25-1 combines with J gene TRBJ2-1, with D possibly being TRBD2 (6 bases). Germline V CDR1 and CDR2: MGHDK, SYGVNS. The CDR3 spans 14 residues. The V end was cut by 5 bases, the J end by 2 bases, with 10 bases between. The CDR3: CASSSGSAYNEQFF. The CDR3 region has the DNA TGTGCCAGCAGTTCCGGGAGTGCCTACAATGAGCAGTTCTTC.

This chain uses TRBV7-2 with TRBJ2-1, with 7 positions matching TRBD2. Per germline, CDR1 SGHTA and CDR2 FQGNSA. The V and J ends lost 4 bases and 1 base, in that order; junction bases with no gene match: 4. The CDR3 extends over 15 amino acids. CDR3 loop: CASSSQRGSYNEQFF. The CDR3 DNA reads TGTGCCAGCAGCTCACAGCGGGGTTCCTACAATGAGCAGTTCTTC.